This T cell receptor (beta chain) was captured in a study of cytomegalovirus exposure and HLA in healthy donors. Points from the study as a whole: With DRB1 most and HLA-C fewest, TCR association rates differed between HLA loci in a later analysis. A later analysis reportedly identified an Asian-associated ancestry cluster as carrying fewer N-insertions than the approximately 620-donor mean.

Remarks on this clone: Its antigen is unidentified.

Trimming cost V 1 base and J 3 bases; bases outside gene matches: 6. Germline V gene sequence: CDR1 SGHVS, CDR2 FNYEAQ. This CDR3 region has 16 residues. Vbeta (60) and Jbeta (13) primers were used in the PCR. The assay was immunoSEQ multiplex PCR, and TCRdb's table has in-frame clones only and misses some. This table has about 130,000 clones, around 81% appearing once. Material for sequencing was PBMCs. The sequence was obtained from a man aged 18 to 35 in good health and CMV-seronegative. The genes are TRBV7-6 and TRBJ2-3; 8 bases are shared with TRBD2. CDR3 residues: CASSLGSGGRTDTQYF. The CDR3 coding sequence is TGTGCCAGCAGCTTAGGGTCGGGGGGGAGGACAGATACGCAGTATTTT.